This T cell receptor beta chain comes out of a study of shared clonotypes between healthy human individuals. Study-wide background: CD4 naive and CD4 memory each took three plates per donor, while CD8 naive took two and CD8 memory one.

This clone has a handful of counts. Repertoires were generated with immunoSEQ multiplex PCR, while TCRdb's copy carries only in-frame clones and drops some. The repertoire holds about 2,200,000 clones, with 90% to 95% as singletons. The germline V and J ends were trimmed by 3 bases and 2 bases, with 12 bases remaining between them. The CDR3 loop spans 15 amino acids. CDR1 and CDR2 from the germline V gene are SGHRS and YFSETQ. Naive CD8 cells were CD45RO-negative, positively selected for CCR7, excluding terminally differentiated effector memory CD45RA+ cells. Donors were healthy HIV-negative adults without recently reported acute infections or vaccinations.

Sequencing was performed on naive CD8+ T cells from PBMCs. The sequence was obtained from a man between 18 and 29 years old in good health. Some clones in this sample may be carry-over from other donors' samples. The chain joins TRBV5-1 to TRBJ1-3; a possible D gene is TRBD1 (5 bases). In DNA, the CDR3 is TGCGCCAGCAGCTGGGACGGTTACACTGGAAACACCATATATTTT. Translation: CASSWDGYTGNTIYF.